Sequencing of this T cell receptor beta chain was carried out in a study of T-cell reconstitution after alpha-beta-depleted transplantation in children (dated by TCRdb to 2016 to 2017). General notes on the study: T-cell immune reconstitution after TCRalphabeta/CD19-depleted allogeneic hematopoietic cell transplantation in children was quantitatively tracked in the study by means of TCR repertoire profiling. The investigation overall reported the following: Apparently early alphabetaT-cell count recovery about two months after transplant reportedly relied on only several hundred rapidly expanded clones derived from non-depleted graft cells. In some patients, the high TCRbeta diversity seen at day 60 was put down to recipient T cells and intrathymic progenitors that had survived conditioning. Over subsequent months, a decline in hyperexpanded clone frequencies was noted, and after one year, T-cell counts and TCRbeta diversity were mostly ascribed to newly produced T cells.

Points on this clonotype: Which antigen it targets is not known. No base quality values were provided; no much bigger clone lies one nucleotide off.

Library construction relied on PCR. The sample was run on an Illumina HiSeq 2500. TCR library preparation used molecular barcoding, with unique molecular identifiers applied to normalize quantification of the TCRbeta repertoire. The public reads were quality trimmed at Q25 with fastp and then assembled into clones with MiXCR by TCRdb, keeping productive beta chains. Records with the same CDR3 protein are collapsed into one entry carrying the most frequent genes and DNA. This sample has some 550,000 distinct CDR3 sequences in its table, and more than 20% of those were observed once. The top ten clones comprise around 14% of the sample. The treatment or condition label, as the study defines it: allogeneic hematopoietic cell transplantation with graft depleted of TCRalphabeta T cells and CD19 B cells. TCRalphabeta/CD19-depleted allogeneic hematopoietic cell grafts were given to the transplant recipients, all of whom were children.

The sequence derives from a boy in the first two years of life who had a stem cell transplant for acute myeloid leukemia, so the T cells may come from the graft donor. The sequences come from PBMCs, mostly from graft donor cells, collected 360 days after TCRalphabeta/CD19-depleted stem cell transplant.

The bases are TGTGCCAGCAGTTTCAGGGTAGGGGGCACAGATACGCAGTATTTT. This codes for CASSFRVGGTDTQYF. The chain was built from TRBV28 and TRBJ2-3; matching of 5 bases hints at TRBD1 as the D gene. The germline V gene sets CDR1 to MDHEN and CDR2 to SYDVKM. The V end loses 3 bases and the J end loses 1 base, and a stretch of 11 bases separates them. From its cysteine to its phenylalanine, the CDR3 spans 15 amino acids. The only DNA kept is the CDR3, 45 bases in frame from the first base.